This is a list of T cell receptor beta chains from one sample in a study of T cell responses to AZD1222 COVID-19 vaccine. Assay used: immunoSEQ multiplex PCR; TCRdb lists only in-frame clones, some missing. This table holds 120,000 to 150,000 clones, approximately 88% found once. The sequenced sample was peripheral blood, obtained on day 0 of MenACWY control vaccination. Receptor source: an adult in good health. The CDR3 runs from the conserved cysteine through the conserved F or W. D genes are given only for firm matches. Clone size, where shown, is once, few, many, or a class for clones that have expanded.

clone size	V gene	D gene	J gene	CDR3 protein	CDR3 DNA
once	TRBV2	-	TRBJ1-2	CASSEDLDLGDYGYTF	TGTGCCAGCAGTGAAGATCTTGACTTGGGGGACTATGGCTACACCTTC
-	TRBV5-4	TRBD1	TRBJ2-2	CASSSQTGVDTGELFF	TGTGCCAGCAGCTCCCAGACAGGGGTGGACACCGGGGAGCTGTTTTTT
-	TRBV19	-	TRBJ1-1	CASSTGQLKAFF	TGTGCCAGTAGTACTGGACAGCTGAAGGCTTTCTTT
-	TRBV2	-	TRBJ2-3	CASSERRGTDTQYF	TGTGCCAGCAGTGAACGGCGGGGCACAGATACGCAGTATTTT
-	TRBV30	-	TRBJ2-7	CAWNSDSWKRYEQYF	TGTGCCTGGAACTCAGACAGTTGGAAGCGCTACGAGCAGTACTTC
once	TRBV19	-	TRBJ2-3	CASSMSDTQYF	TGTGCCAGTAGTATGTCAGATACGCAGTATTTT
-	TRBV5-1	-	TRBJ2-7	CASSLGPEGSYEQYF	TGCGCCAGCAGCTTGGGTCCAGAAGGGTCCTACGAGCAGTACTTC
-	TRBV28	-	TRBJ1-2	CASSLLQLNYGYTF	TGTGCCAGCAGTTTGCTACAGCTTAACTATGGCTACACCTTC
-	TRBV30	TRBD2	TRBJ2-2	CAWVRRGGTGELFF	TGTGCCTGGGTGAGACGGGGGGGCACCGGGGAGCTGTTTTTT
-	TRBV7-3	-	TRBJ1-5	CASSLNGYQPQHF	TGTGCCAGCAGCTTAAATGGGTATCAGCCCCAGCATTTT
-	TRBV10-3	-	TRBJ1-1	CAISEGNTEAFF	TGTGCCATCAGTGAAGGGAACACTGAAGCTTTCTTT
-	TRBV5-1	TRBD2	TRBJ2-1	CASSFLRREKWNEQFF	TGCGCCAGCAGCTTTTTAAGGCGGGAGAAGTGGAATGAGCAGTTCTTC
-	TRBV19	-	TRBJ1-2	CASSLFAASENGYTF	TGTGCCAGTAGTCTCTTCGCGGCGTCAGAAAATGGCTACACCTTC
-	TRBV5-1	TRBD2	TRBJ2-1	CASAEQAGGPYNEQFF	TGCGCCAGCGCCGAACAAGCGGGAGGGCCGTACAATGAGCAGTTCTTC
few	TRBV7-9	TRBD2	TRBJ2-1	CASSWTSINEQFF	TGTGCCAGCAGCTGGACTAGCATCAATGAGCAGTTCTTC
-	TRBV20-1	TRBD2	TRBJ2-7	CSASGLAGAGEQYF	TGCAGTGCTAGTGGGCTAGCGGGAGCCGGGGAGCAGTACTTC
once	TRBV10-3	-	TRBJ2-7	CAISEGGSGHEQYF	TGTGCCATCAGTGAGGGGGGTTCAGGCCACGAGCAGTACTTC
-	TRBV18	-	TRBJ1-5	CASSPDRPNQPQHF	TGTGCCAGCTCACCCGACAGGCCCAACCAGCCCCAGCATTTT
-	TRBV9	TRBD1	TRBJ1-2	CASSVEGTGSHNGYTF	TGTGCCAGCAGCGTAGAGGGGACAGGGTCGCATAATGGCTACACCTTC
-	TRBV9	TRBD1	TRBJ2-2	CASSIQGALPGELFF	TGTGCCAGCAGCATACAGGGGGCGCTTCCCGGGGAGCTGTTTTTT
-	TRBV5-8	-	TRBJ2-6	CASSLSGRAGANVLTF	TGTGCCAGCAGCTTGAGCGGCAGGGCTGGGGCCAACGTCCTGACTTTC
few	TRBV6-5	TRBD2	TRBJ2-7	CASSYSTSGAYEQYF	TGTGCCAGCAGTTACTCGACTAGCGGGGCCTACGAGCAGTACTTC
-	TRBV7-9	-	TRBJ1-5	CASSLGDNQPQHF	TGTGCCAGCAGCTTAGGAGATAATCAGCCCCAGCATTTT
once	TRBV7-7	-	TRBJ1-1	CASSQGPSTEAFF	TGTGCTAGCAGCCAGGGACCCTCTACTGAAGCTTTCTTT
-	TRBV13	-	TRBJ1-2	CASSRTGAYGYTF	TGTGCCAGCAGCAGGACGGGGGCCTATGGCTACACCTTC
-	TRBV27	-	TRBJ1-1	CASRQGWTEAFF	TGTGCCAGCAGGCAGGGGTGGACTGAAGCTTTCTTT
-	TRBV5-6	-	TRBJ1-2	CASSLTPKGYGYTF	TGTGCCAGCAGCTTGACTCCCAAGGGGTATGGCTACACCTTC
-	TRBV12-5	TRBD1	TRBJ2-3	CASGGQSTDTQYF	TGTGCTAGTGGGGGACAGTCCACAGATACGCAGTATTTT
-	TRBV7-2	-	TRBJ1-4	CASSLGSEKLFF	TGTGCCAGCAGCTTAGGGTCGGAAAAACTGTTTTTT
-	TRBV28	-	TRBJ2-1	CASSLQTGLSVRQFF	TGTGCCAGCAGTTTACAAACAGGGTTATCGGTTCGGCAGTTCTTC
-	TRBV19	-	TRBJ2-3	CASTGSTNTQYF	TGTGCCAGCACAGGGTCCACAAATACGCAGTATTTT
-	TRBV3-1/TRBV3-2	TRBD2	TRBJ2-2	CASSQVPSGTGELFF	TGTGCCAGCAGCCAAGTGCCTAGCGGCACCGGGGAGCTGTTTTTT
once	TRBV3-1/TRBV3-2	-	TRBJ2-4	CASSLTKGGNIQYF	TGTGCCAGCAGCCTTACAAAAGGTGGGAACATTCAGTACTTC
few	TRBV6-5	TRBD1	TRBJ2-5	CASSYRRTGGQYF	TGTGCCAGCAGTTACCGCCGGACAGGTGGCCAGTACTTC
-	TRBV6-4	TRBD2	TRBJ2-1	CASRRSSGGTYNEQFF	TGTGCCAGCAGAAGATCTAGCGGGGGGACCTACAATGAGCAGTTCTTC
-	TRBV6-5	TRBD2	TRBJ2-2	CASSYGSGAHTGELFF	TGTGCCAGCAGTTACGGAAGCGGGGCTCACACCGGGGAGCTGTTTTTT
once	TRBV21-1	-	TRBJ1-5	CASSKAGGRRGHQPQHF	TGTGCCAGCAGCAAAGCGGGGGGTCGAAGAGGACATCAGCCCCAGCATTTT